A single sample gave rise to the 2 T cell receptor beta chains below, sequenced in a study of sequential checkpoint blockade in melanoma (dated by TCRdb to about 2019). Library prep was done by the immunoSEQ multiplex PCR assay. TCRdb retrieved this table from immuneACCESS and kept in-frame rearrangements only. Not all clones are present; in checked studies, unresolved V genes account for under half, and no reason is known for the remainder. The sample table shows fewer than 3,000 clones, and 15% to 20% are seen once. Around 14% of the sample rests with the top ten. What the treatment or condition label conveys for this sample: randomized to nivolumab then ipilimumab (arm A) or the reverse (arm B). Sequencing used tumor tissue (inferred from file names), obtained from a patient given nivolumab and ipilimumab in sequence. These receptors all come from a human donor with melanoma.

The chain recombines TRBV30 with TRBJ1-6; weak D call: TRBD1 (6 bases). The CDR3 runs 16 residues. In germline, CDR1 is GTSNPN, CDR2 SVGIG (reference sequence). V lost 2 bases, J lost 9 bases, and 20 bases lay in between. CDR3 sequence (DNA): TGTGCCTGGAGTTCCTTAGGGGGGGGGATTGGTTCACCCCTCCACTTT. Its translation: CAWSSLGGGIGSPLHF.

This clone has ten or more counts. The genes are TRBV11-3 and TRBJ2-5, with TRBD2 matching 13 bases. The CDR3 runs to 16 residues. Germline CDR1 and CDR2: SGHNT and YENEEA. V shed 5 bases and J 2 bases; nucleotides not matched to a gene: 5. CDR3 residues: CASSQGLAGDQETQYF. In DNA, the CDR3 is TGTGCCAGCAGCCAAGGACTAGCGGGGGATCAAGAGACCCAGTACTTC.